The 14 T cell receptor beta chains below all came from one sample that was sequenced in a study of cytomegalovirus exposure and HLA in healthy donors. A multiplex PCR was run with 60 Vbeta primers and 13 Jbeta primers. The data were produced by immunoSEQ multiplex PCR, yet TCRdb's version contains in-frame clones alone and is incomplete. The profile shows about 160,000 clones, 50% to 75% of them singletons. Sequenced: PBMCs. The source of these receptors is an older woman in good health and CMV-seropositive.

This chain joins TRBV2 and TRBJ1-5; 7 bases line up with TRBD1. The CDR3 extends over 15 amino acids. Germline V CDR1 and CDR2: SNHLY, FYNNEI. With 6 bases clipped from V and 0 bases from J, the junction kept 5 bases outside the gene matches. CDR3 DNA: TGTGCCAGCAGACAGGGGATTAATAGCAATCAGCCCCAGCATTTT. Translated, it gives CASRQGINSNQPQHF.

The V and J genes are TRBV2 and TRBJ2-3; 7 positions agree with TRBD2. The germline gives CDR1 SNHLY, CDR2 FYNNEI. The CDR3 spans 14 residues. V trimming: 1 base; J trimming: 7 bases; junction bases outside the gene matches: 5. The CDR3: CASSEGGRAYTQYF. The CDR3 nucleotides are TGTGCCAGCAGTGAAGGGGGGAGGGCTTATACGCAGTATTTT.

The chain is built from TRBV5-1 and TRBJ2-5; D may be TRBD1 (6 bases). V was clipped by 4 bases and J by 2 bases, with 12 bases between them. From germline, CDR1 is SGHRS and CDR2 YFSETQ. There are 14 residues in the CDR3. CDR3 DNA: TGCGCCAGCAGCAATAAGGACAGTCAAGAGACCCAGTACTTC. This codes for CASSNKDSQETQYF.

This rearrangement joins TRBV11-2 to TRBJ2-3, with D perhaps TRBD2 (6 bases). Trimming took 7 bases from V and 1 from J, leaving 15 bases between them. Germline V gene data show CDR1 as SGHAT and CDR2 as FQNNGV. CDR3 length: 15 amino acids. CDR3 region: CASTLTSFGTDTQYF. The CDR3 coding sequence is TGTGCCAGCACCTTGACTAGTTTCGGCACAGATACGCAGTATTTT. Using reference TRBV11-2 and TRBJ2-3 for the parts outside the CDR3, the full variable domain is EAGVAQSPRYKIIEKRQSVAFWCNPISGHATLYWYQQILGQGPKLLIQFQNNGVVDDSQLPKDRFSAERLKGVDSTLKIQPAKLEDSAVYLCASTLTSFGTDTQYFGPGTRLTVL.

The chain carries TRBV10-1 and TRBJ2-7; TRBD1 is a possible D gene (5 bases). Germline CDR1 and CDR2: WNHNN and SYGVQD (reference sequence). V was cut by 8 bases and J by 4 bases, with 12 bases left in between. CDR3 length: 12 amino acids. The CDR3 DNA reads as TGCGCCAGCCTCCCAGGGTCGTACGAGCAGTACTTC. Translated, it gives CASLPGSYEQYF.

V gene TRBV11-1 combines with J gene TRBJ2-7, with D maybe TRBD1 (6 bases). Germline CDR1 reads SGHAT; CDR2 reads FQDESV (reference sequence). The CDR3 consists of 17 residues. V was clipped by 5 bases and J by 2 bases, with 22 bases between them. The CDR3 sequence is CASSHQTAGQNPYEQYF. CDR3 nucleotides: TGTGCCAGCAGCCATCAGACCGCCGGACAGAACCCCTACGAGCAGTACTTC.

This chain joins TRBV4-2 and TRBJ1-2, with a tentative D call TRBD1 (6 bases). Germline V gene sequence: CDR1 LGHNA, CDR2 YNFKEQ. This CDR3 has 15 amino acids. V was trimmed by 8 bases and J by 8 bases, leaving 24 bases between them. Here the CDR3 reads CASGSSGGGDRGYTF. CDR3 DNA: TGTGCCAGCGGATCGAGCGGAGGGGGGGATCGGGGCTACACCTTC.

The CDR3 DNA reads as TGTGCCAGCAGCTCAGGGACACAAGTTTGGAACTATGGCTACACCTTC. This encodes CASSSGTQVWNYGYTF. The chain has TRBV9 and TRBJ1-2, with D perhaps matching TRBD1 (6 bases). The CDR3 covers 16 residues. CDR1 and CDR2 (germline): SGDLS, YYNGEE. V gave up 4 bases and J gave up 2 bases, with 18 bases separating them.

This clone appeared a few times. This chain joins TRBV7-2 and TRBJ2-1, with TRBD1 as a possible D gene (6 bases). The CDR3 is 13 residues long. In germline, CDR1 is SGHTA, CDR2 FQGNSA. The V gene lost 6 bases and the J gene lost 8 bases, with 14 bases spanning the gap. CDR3: CASRQTGLHEQFF. As DNA, the CDR3 is TGTGCCAGCAGACAAACAGGGCTACATGAGCAGTTCTTC.

This clone has just a few counts. CDR3: CAWGQGALKTQYF. The CDR3 bases are TGTGCCTGGGGGCAGGGGGCTTTAAAGACCCAGTACTTC. V and J are TRBV30 and TRBJ2-5; 8 bases match TRBD1. There are 13 residues in the CDR3. J lost 6 bases, V lost 5 bases, and 8 bases had no gene match. CDR1 is GTSNPN, CDR2 SVGIG, per germline (reference sequence).

The chain carries TRBV6-5 and TRBJ2-7, with 7 bases matching TRBD2. Germline V CDR1 and CDR2: MNHEY, SVGAGI. Trimming removed 1 base from V and 1 base from J; junction bases left unmatched: 4. The CDR3 is 15 amino acids. This chain's CDR3 is CASSYWASGSYEQYF. CDR3 nucleotide sequence: TGTGCCAGCAGTTACTGGGCTAGCGGATCCTACGAGCAGTACTTC.

The chain employs TRBV19 and TRBJ1-2; D remains ambiguous. The CDR3 runs 13 residues. Trimming shortened V by 5 bases and J by 4 bases, and 11 bases separated the two germline ends. CDR1 is LNHDA and CDR2 is SQIVND in the germline V gene (reference sequence). The CDR3 coding sequence is TGTGCCAGTAGTGGTGGAAGGAGCTATGGCTACACCTTC. Its protein product is CASSGGRSYGYTF. Using reference TRBV19 and TRBJ1-2 for the parts outside the CDR3, the full variable domain is DGGITQSPKYLFRKEGQNVTLSCEQNLNHDAMYWYRQDPGQGLRLIYYSQIVNDFQKGDIAEGYSVSREKKESFPLTVTSAQKNPTAFYLCASSGGRSYGYTFGSGTRLTVV.

V is TRBV27 and J is TRBJ2-7; TRBD2 aligns across 12 bases. The junction had 8 bases not matched to a gene; V was cut back by 7 bases and J by 7 bases. Germline CDR1 MNHEY, CDR2 SMNVEV (reference sequence). This CDR3 contains 14 residues. Written as DNA, the CDR3 is TGTGCCAGCACCGCTAGCGGGAGGGCCGGAGAGCAGTACTTC. Encoded protein: CASTASGRAGEQYF.

This chain joins TRBV4-2 and TRBJ2-1; a possible D gene is TRBD2 (6 bases). CDR3 length: 13 residues. Germline-derived CDR1 and CDR2 are LGHNA and YNFKEQ. Deletions cut 0 bases from V and 12 bases from J, with 12 bases between. The CDR3 DNA follows: TGTGCCAGCAGCCAAGACGAACTAGCCGGGCAGTTCTTC. The encoded protein is CASSQDELAGQFF.